The present TCR beta chain was sequenced within a study of OX40 agonist ivuxolimab in advanced cancers. Regarding the study as a whole: Near-lowest levels of clonal expansion characterized partial responders at 0.1-3.0 mg/kg.

On this clone itself: What it recognizes is unknown.

TCRdb's table, derived via immunoSEQ multiplex PCR, lists solely in-frame clones and lacks some. The sample lists approximately 80,000 clones; 70% to 85% were seen once. The junction had 9 bases not matched to a gene; V was cut back by 5 bases and J by 2 bases. The CDR3 is 16 amino acids. Per the germline V gene, CDR1 is SGHVS and CDR2 is FNYEAQ. This rearrangement joins TRBV7-6 to TRBJ2-7, with TRBD1 identical over 10 bases. The source is an adult with an advanced solid tumor such as melanoma, head and neck, liver or kidney cancer. The specimen comprised CD4+ or CD8+ T cells sorted from blood, sampled in a trial of the OX40 agonist ivuxolimab. The DNA for the CDR3 is TGTGCCAGCAGCGCCCCGACAGGGGGCGAAACCTACGAGCAGTACTTC. Its protein is CASSAPTGGETYEQYF.